This T cell receptor (beta chain) comes out of a study of shared clonotypes between healthy human individuals. Germline V gene lookup returns CDR1 ENHRY and CDR2 SYGVKD. The ends lost 7 bases at V and 6 bases at J; junction bases unmatched: 10. CDR3 size: 14 residues. Regarding this clone: The antigen is not known.

Several immunoSEQ plates received, in even portions, the genomic DNA of each subset. The table came from immunoSEQ multiplex PCR; TCRdb's copy has only in-frame clones and leaves some out. The sample lists 2 million to 2.5 million clones; approximately 95% were seen once. Study-wide results and limits: Sampling used blood alone; tissue repertoires probably differ. Rarefaction curves obtained for sorted subsets showed sequencing incomplete despite large depth.

The TCR sequence derives from a man younger than 35 in good health. V gene TRBV10-3 combines with J gene TRBJ1-2, with 8 nucleotides matching TRBD1. The sample taken for sequencing was naive CD4+ T cells sorted from blood. Sample subset: CD45RA+ positively selected. The CDR3 is CAIKKGQGADGYTF. The CDR3 DNA reads TGTGCCATCAAGAAGGGGCAGGGGGCCGATGGCTACACCTTC.